Following are 3 T cell receptor delta chains from one sample sequenced in a study of Vδ1+ human thymocytes. No antigen has been assigned to these receptors. The template was reverse-transcribed extracted RNA. The CDR3 regions were amplified by multiplex PCR from V-gene primers to a constant-region primer. TCRdb reprocessed the multiplex PCR reads through CATT. The profile covers 80,000 or so delta-chain clones, with approximately 34% appearing a single time and 0.2% to 0.3% taken by the ten largest. Study results and caveats: Thymic TRG and TRD repertoires appeared highly polyclonal.

The specimen was Vdelta1+ gamma-delta thymocytes from the thymus. Subset noted: FACS-sorted CD3+ TCRalphabeta- TCRVdelta1+ TCRVdelta2- thymocytes. Receptors originate from a boy less than two years old who had congenital heart surgery.

This chain uses TRDV1 with TRDJ1; TRDD3 matches at 8 bases. This CDR3 has 22 amino acids. V lost 4 bases to trimming and J lost 3 bases; unmatched junction nucleotides: 28. Germline CDR1 is TSWWSYY and CDR2 is QGS. The chain's CDR3 is CALGGPSDNVWTGYASPDKLIF. The CDR3 coding sequence is TGTGCTCTTGGGGGCCCCTCCGATAACGTATGGACGGGATACGCTTCCCCCGATAAACTCATCTTT.

The sample holds a few counts of this clone. The chain recombines TRDV1 with TRDJ1; 11 bases map to TRDD3. The junction had 28 bases not matched to a gene; V was cut back by 3 bases and J by 7 bases. Germline V gene lookup returns CDR1 TSWWSYY and CDR2 QGS. The CDR3 is 22 residues long. The CDR3 region is CALGDWTLPQGGVGGYAAKLIF. The CDR3 DNA is TGTGCTCTTGGGGATTGGACCCTTCCTCAGGGGGGAGTTGGGGGATACGCGGCTAAACTCATCTTT.

The chain links TRDV1 to TRDJ1; the match to TRDD3 covers 13 bases. After removal of 2 bases from V and 0 bases from J, the junction contained 24 bases not matched to a gene. This CDR3 has 24 residues. From germline, CDR1 is TSWWSYY and CDR2 QGS. The CDR3 spells CALGEGFYVRTGGYVPNYTDKLIF. CDR3 DNA: TGTGCTCTTGGGGAAGGGTTCTACGTGCGTACTGGGGGATACGTCCCTAACTACACCGATAAACTCATCTTT.